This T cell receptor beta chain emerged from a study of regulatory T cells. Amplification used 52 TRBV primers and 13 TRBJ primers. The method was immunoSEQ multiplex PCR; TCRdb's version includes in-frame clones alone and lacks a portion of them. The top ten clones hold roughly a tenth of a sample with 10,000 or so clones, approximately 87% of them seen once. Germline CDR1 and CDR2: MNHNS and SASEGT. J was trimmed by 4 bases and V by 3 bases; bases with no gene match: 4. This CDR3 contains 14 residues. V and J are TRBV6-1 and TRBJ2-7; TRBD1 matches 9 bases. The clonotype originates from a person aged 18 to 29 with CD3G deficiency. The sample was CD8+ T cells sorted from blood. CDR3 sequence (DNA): TGTGCCAGCAGTGACACAGGGGGCCATTACGAGCAGTACTTC. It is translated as CASSDTGGHYEQYF.